These T cell receptor beta chains were read from a single sample in a study of response to subunit inactivated influenza vaccine. TCRdb processed the RT-PCR reads anew with MiXCR; each CDR3 protein has one entry. The data show hundreds of thousands of distinct CDR3 sequences, with about 15% seen just once and less than 7% held by the top ten. Sequencing was performed on PBMCs from blood, taken 14 to 15 days before vaccination. These receptor sequences come from a man in his fifties or sixties who received an inactivated influenza vaccine. Both conserved end residues are part of each CDR3. Each record gives: V gene, J gene, D gene, clone size, CDR3 DNA, CDR3 protein. A D gene is named only where the DNA matches it firmly. Clone size, where shown, is once, few, many, or a class for clones that have expanded.

V gene: TRBV25-1; J gene: TRBJ1-4; D gene: .; clone size: .; CDR3 DNA: TGTGCCAGCAGTGAAGTAACCCCCGGAACAACTAATGAAAAACTGTTTTTT; CDR3 protein: CASSEVTPGTTNEKLFF
V gene: TRBV20-1; J gene: TRBJ2-1; D gene: .; clone size: many; CDR3 DNA: TGCAGTGCTAGAGATATCAGCGGTCCCTCCCTCTACAATGAGCAGTTCTTC; CDR3 protein: CSARDISGPSLYNEQFF
V gene: TRBV23-1; J gene: TRBJ2-7; D gene: TRBD2; clone size: once; CDR3 DNA: TGCGCCAGCAGTCAATTCGGGAGGTCCCCAAGGGCCTACGAGCAGTACTTC; CDR3 protein: CASSQFGRSPRAYEQYF
V gene: TRBV14; J gene: TRBJ2-3; D gene: .; clone size: few; CDR3 DNA: TGTGCCAGCAGCCAATTCGGAGGGGTAGATACGCAGTATTTT; CDR3 protein: CASSQFGGVDTQYF
V gene: TRBV6-2/TRBV6-3; J gene: TRBJ2-7; D gene: .; clone size: few; CDR3 DNA: TGTGCCAGCAGTTACTCCGGACAGCTCCAGTACTTC; CDR3 protein: CASSYSGQLQYF
V gene: TRBV20-1; J gene: TRBJ2-1; D gene: .; clone size: medium-sized; CDR3 DNA: TGCAGTGCTAGAGAAGAGGGGACGACGACCTACAATGAGCAGTTCTTC; CDR3 protein: CSAREEGTTTYNEQFF
V gene: TRBV6-2/TRBV6-3; J gene: TRBJ2-7; D gene: .; clone size: .; CDR3 DNA: TGTGCCAGCAGTTCTTATACCGTTCGCCACTACGAGCAGTACTTC; CDR3 protein: CASSSYTVRHYEQYF
V gene: TRBV28; J gene: TRBJ2-7; D gene: .; clone size: .; CDR3 DNA: TGTGCCAGCAGTTTACCGGGACAAAAGAACTACGAGCAGTACTTC; CDR3 protein: CASSLPGQKNYEQYF
V gene: TRBV4-2; J gene: TRBJ1-6; D gene: .; clone size: few; CDR3 DNA: TGTGCCAGCAGCCAAGACAGTTACTATAATTCACCCCTCCACTTT; CDR3 protein: CASSQDSYYNSPLHF
V gene: TRBV20-1; J gene: TRBJ2-7; D gene: TRBD1; clone size: .; CDR3 DNA: TGCAGTGCCAGACTCCCGGGACAGGTGGATGGGGAGCAGTACTTC; CDR3 protein: CSARLPGQVDGEQYF
V gene: TRBV6-1; J gene: TRBJ1-1; D gene: .; clone size: .; CDR3 DNA: TGTGCCAGCAGAGCGTACAGTGCGGGAAAAGCTTTCTTT; CDR3 protein: CASRAYSAGKAFF
V gene: TRBV20-1; J gene: TRBJ2-1; D gene: .; clone size: .; CDR3 DNA: TGCAGTGCTAGGGATAGGGGGGATGAGCAGTTCTTC; CDR3 protein: CSARDRGDEQFF
V gene: TRBV12-5; J gene: TRBJ2-2; D gene: .; clone size: few; CDR3 DNA: TGTGCTAGTGGTTTGTTGCCGCGGGCGAGTGACACCGGGGAGCTGTTTTTT; CDR3 protein: CASGLLPRASDTGELFF
V gene: TRBV2; J gene: TRBJ2-7; D gene: .; clone size: few; CDR3 DNA: TGTGCCAGCACCGGGGTTGGGGGGGCCTCCTACGAGCAGTACTTC; CDR3 protein: CASTGVGGASYEQYF
V gene: TRBV10-3; J gene: TRBJ1-2; D gene: .; clone size: few; CDR3 DNA: TGTGCCATCAGTGAGTTTCCGCTTGGAAGGTATGGCTACACCTTC; CDR3 protein: CAISEFPLGRYGYTF
V gene: TRBV4-1; J gene: TRBJ2-3; D gene: .; clone size: .; CDR3 DNA: TGCGCCAGCAGCCAAGTAGCGGATTGGTCAGATACGCAGTATTTT; CDR3 protein: CASSQVADWSDTQYF
V gene: TRBV12-3/TRBV12-4; J gene: TRBJ2-5; D gene: .; clone size: few; CDR3 DNA: TGTGCCAGCAGCCCGAGCGGGACATGGGAGACCCAGTACTTC; CDR3 protein: CASSPSGTWETQYF
V gene: TRBV7-2; J gene: TRBJ2-1; D gene: .; clone size: few; CDR3 DNA: TGTGCCAGCAGCTTTAGCGACAGCTCCTACAATGAGCAGTTCTTC; CDR3 protein: CASSFSDSSYNEQFF
V gene: TRBV5-5; J gene: TRBJ2-1; D gene: TRBD2; clone size: few; CDR3 DNA: TGTGCCAGCAGCCGGGGACTAGCGGGAACGGGTTCCAATGAGCAGTTCTTC; CDR3 protein: CASSRGLAGTGSNEQFF
V gene: TRBV7-6; J gene: TRBJ2-7; D gene: .; clone size: few; CDR3 DNA: TGTGCCAGCAGCTCGAACTACAGGGTCGACGAGCAGTACTTC; CDR3 protein: CASSSNYRVDEQYF
V gene: TRBV7-9; J gene: TRBJ2-7; D gene: .; clone size: many; CDR3 DNA: TGTGCCAGCAGCCCTCGTTATGGGCCACACTCCTACGAGCAGTACTTC; CDR3 protein: CASSPRYGPHSYEQYF
V gene: TRBV11-2; J gene: TRBJ2-3; D gene: TRBD1; clone size: few; CDR3 DNA: TGTGCCAGCAGCTTTCCGGGGACAGGGGAGTATTTT; CDR3 protein: CASSFPGTGEYF
V gene: TRBV7-2; J gene: TRBJ2-7; D gene: TRBD1; clone size: few; CDR3 DNA: TGTGCCAGCAGCCAGACAGGGGGCGTACGAAGAACGGAGCAGTACTTC; CDR3 protein: CASSQTGGVRRTEQYF
V gene: TRBV5-1; J gene: TRBJ1-2; D gene: .; clone size: .; CDR3 DNA: TGCGCCAGCGCCCCCCTGGGAGGGGCTGAGAACTATGGCTACACCTTC; CDR3 protein: CASAPLGGAENYGYTF
V gene: TRBV5-1; J gene: TRBJ2-2; D gene: .; clone size: many; CDR3 DNA: TGCGCCAGCAGCCCCTCAGGCACCGGGGAGCTGTTTTTT; CDR3 protein: CASSPSGTGELFF
V gene: TRBV7-9; J gene: TRBJ2-5; D gene: .; clone size: few; CDR3 DNA: TGTGCCAGCAGCTTAGCCCGGGGACAAGAGACCCAGTACTTC; CDR3 protein: CASSLARGQETQYF
V gene: TRBV11-3; J gene: TRBJ2-1; D gene: TRBD2; clone size: few; CDR3 DNA: TGTGCCAGCAGCTTAGGACTAGCGGGGTTCCAGTTCTTC; CDR3 protein: CASSLGLAGFQFF
V gene: TRBV4-3; J gene: TRBJ2-3; D gene: .; clone size: many; CDR3 DNA: TGCGCCAGCAGCCCCATGGCTACATCTAGCACAGATACGCAGTATTTT; CDR3 protein: CASSPMATSSTDTQYF
V gene: TRBV5-1; J gene: TRBJ2-1; D gene: .; clone size: few; CDR3 DNA: TGCGCCAGCAGCTACTTGATTGACAGAAATGAGCAGTTCTTC; CDR3 protein: CASSYLIDRNEQFF
V gene: TRBV5-4; J gene: TRBJ2-1; D gene: .; clone size: few; CDR3 DNA: TGTGCCAGCAGCTTAGACGACCGGGGGTATGAGCAGTTCTTC; CDR3 protein: CASSLDDRGYEQFF
V gene: TRBV6-2/TRBV6-3; J gene: TRBJ1-5; D gene: .; clone size: .; CDR3 DNA: TGTGCCAGCACCAACCCTCCCGGGGGACGACAGCCCCAGCATTTT; CDR3 protein: CASTNPPGGRQPQHF
V gene: TRBV5-6; J gene: TRBJ1-2; D gene: .; clone size: .; CDR3 DNA: TGTGCCAGCAGCATCCCGCAGATCCACTATGGCTACACCTTC; CDR3 protein: CASSIPQIHYGYTF
V gene: TRBV24-1; J gene: TRBJ2-1; D gene: TRBD1; clone size: many; CDR3 DNA: TGTGCCACCAGTGATCCTGGGACAGGGCGCTACAATGAGCAGTTCTTC; CDR3 protein: CATSDPGTGRYNEQFF
V gene: TRBV20-1; J gene: TRBJ2-1; D gene: .; clone size: few; CDR3 DNA: TGCAGTGCTAGGGGAGGGACAGGTCCTTACAATGAGCAGTTCTTC; CDR3 protein: CSARGGTGPYNEQFF
V gene: TRBV10-3; J gene: TRBJ1-4; D gene: .; clone size: .; CDR3 DNA: TGTGCCATCAGAGACGGAAATGAAAAACTGTTTTTT; CDR3 protein: CAIRDGNEKLFF
V gene: TRBV4-2; J gene: TRBJ1-4; D gene: TRBD1; clone size: few; CDR3 DNA: TGTGCCAGCAGCCACTTAACAGGGGACGGAGATTTT; CDR3 protein: CASSHLTGDGDF
V gene: TRBV30; J gene: TRBJ1-2; D gene: .; clone size: .; CDR3 DNA: TGTGCCTGGAGTCCTACAGTGTATGGCTACACCTTC; CDR3 protein: CAWSPTVYGYTF
V gene: TRBV5-5; J gene: TRBJ2-7; D gene: .; clone size: .; CDR3 DNA: TGTGCCAGCAGCTTACCGGGACACCCATCCTACGAGCAGTACTTC; CDR3 protein: CASSLPGHPSYEQYF
V gene: TRBV4-3; J gene: TRBJ1-4; D gene: .; clone size: .; CDR3 DNA: TGCGCCAGCCGCCGGGTCGCAGGGGCCGGTGAAAAACTGTTTTTT; CDR3 protein: CASRRVAGAGEKLFF
V gene: TRBV28; J gene: TRBJ1-1; D gene: .; clone size: few; CDR3 DNA: TGTGCCAGTACATCATCTCGGACTGAAGCTTTCTTT; CDR3 protein: CASTSSRTEAFF
V gene: TRBV6-2/TRBV6-3; J gene: TRBJ2-3; D gene: .; clone size: .; CDR3 DNA: TGTGCCAGCAGTTACCGTTCACTCACAGATACGCAGTATTTT; CDR3 protein: CASSYRSLTDTQYF
V gene: TRBV6-5; J gene: TRBJ2-6; D gene: .; clone size: .; CDR3 DNA: TGTGCCAGCAGTTACTCGACCCGACAGCCGAGGGATGGGGCCAACGTCCTGACTTTC; CDR3 protein: CASSYSTRQPRDGANVLTF
V gene: TRBV7-9; J gene: TRBJ2-3; D gene: TRBD1; clone size: .; CDR3 DNA: TGTGCCAGCAGCCGGGGACAGGGGTTGTTGGGAGATACGCAGTATTTT; CDR3 protein: CASSRGQGLLGDTQYF